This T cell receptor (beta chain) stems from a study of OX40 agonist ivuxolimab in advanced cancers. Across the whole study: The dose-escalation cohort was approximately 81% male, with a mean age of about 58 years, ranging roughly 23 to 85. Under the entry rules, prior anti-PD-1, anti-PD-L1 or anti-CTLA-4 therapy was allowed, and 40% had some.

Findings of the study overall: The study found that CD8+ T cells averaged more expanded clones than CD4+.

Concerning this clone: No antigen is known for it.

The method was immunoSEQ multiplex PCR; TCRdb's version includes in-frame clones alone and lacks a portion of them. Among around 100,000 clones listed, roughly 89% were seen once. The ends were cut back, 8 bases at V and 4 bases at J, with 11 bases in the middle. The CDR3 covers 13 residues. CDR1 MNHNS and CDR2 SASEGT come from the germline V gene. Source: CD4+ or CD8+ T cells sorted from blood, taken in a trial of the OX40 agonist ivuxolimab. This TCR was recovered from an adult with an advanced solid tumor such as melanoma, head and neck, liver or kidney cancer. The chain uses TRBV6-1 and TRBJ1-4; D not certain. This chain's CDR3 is CASQRAFNEKLFF. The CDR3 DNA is TGTGCCAGCCAACGGGCCTTTAATGAAAAACTGTTTTTT.